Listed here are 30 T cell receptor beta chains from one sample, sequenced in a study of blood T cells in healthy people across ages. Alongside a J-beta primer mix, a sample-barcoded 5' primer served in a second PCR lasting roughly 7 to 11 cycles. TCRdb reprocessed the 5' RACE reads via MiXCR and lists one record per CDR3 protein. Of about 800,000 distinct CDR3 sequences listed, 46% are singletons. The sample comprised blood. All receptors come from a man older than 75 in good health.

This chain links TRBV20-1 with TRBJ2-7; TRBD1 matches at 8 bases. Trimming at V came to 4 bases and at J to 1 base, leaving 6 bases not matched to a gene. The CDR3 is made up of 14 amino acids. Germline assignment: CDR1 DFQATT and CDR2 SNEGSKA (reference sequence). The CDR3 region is CSAINDRGSYEQYF. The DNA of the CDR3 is TGCAGTGCTATAAATGACAGGGGTTCCTACGAGCAGTACTTC.

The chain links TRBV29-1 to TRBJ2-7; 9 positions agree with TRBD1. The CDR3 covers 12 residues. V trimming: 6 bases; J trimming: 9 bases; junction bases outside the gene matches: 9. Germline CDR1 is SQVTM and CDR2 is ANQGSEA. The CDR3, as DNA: TGCAGCGTGGGACAGGGTCTAGTAGGGCAGTACTTC. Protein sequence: CSVGQGLVGQYF.

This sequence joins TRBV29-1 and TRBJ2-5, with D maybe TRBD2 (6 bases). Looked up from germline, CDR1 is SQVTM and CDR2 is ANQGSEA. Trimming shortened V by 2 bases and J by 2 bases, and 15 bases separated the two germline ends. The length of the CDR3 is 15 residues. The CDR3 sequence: CSVELAGKPQETQYF. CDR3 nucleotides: TGCAGCGTTGAACTGGCGGGGAAACCTCAAGAGACCCAGTACTTC.

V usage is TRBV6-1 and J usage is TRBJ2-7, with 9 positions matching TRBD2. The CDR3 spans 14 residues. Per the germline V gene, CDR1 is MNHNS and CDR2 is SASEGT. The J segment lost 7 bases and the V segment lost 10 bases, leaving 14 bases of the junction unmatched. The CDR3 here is CATRSVVAGAEQYF. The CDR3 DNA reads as TGTGCCACCCGCTCCGTAGTAGCGGGAGCTGAGCAGTACTTC.

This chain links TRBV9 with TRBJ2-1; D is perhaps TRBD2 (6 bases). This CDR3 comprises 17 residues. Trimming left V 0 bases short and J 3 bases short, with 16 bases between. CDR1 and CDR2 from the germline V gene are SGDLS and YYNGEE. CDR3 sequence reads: CASSVGVGAGNYNEQFF. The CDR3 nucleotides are TGTGCCAGCAGCGTAGGGGTCGGGGCGGGGAACTACAATGAGCAGTTCTTC.

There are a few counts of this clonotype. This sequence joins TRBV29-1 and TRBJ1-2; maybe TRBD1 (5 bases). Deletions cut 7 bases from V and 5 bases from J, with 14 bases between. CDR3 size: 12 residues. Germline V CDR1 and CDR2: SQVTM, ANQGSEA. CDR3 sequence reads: CSAGQPEYGYTF. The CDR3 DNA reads TGCAGCGCCGGACAACCTGAGTATGGCTACACCTTC.

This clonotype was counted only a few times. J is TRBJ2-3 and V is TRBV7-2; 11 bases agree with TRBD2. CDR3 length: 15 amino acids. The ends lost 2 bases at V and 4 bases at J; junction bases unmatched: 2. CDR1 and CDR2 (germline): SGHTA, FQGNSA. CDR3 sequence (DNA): TGTGCCAGCAGCTTAAAACTAGCGGGAGCAGATACGCAGTATTTT. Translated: CASSLKLAGADTQYF.

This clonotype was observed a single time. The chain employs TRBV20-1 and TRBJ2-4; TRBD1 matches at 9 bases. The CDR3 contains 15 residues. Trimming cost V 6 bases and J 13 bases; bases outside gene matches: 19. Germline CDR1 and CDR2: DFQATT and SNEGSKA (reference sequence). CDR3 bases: TGCAGTGCAGAGAGTGGGGACAGGGCTACTACGGGCCAGTACTTC. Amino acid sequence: CSAESGDRATTGQYF.

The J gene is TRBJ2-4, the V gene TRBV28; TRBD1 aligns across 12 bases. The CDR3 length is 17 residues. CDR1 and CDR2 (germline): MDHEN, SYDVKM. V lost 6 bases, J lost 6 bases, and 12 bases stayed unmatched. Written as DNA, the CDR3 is TGTGCCAGCAGCGCACTCCGGGACAGGGGGCTGGGAAACATTCAGTACTTC. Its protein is CASSALRDRGLGNIQYF.

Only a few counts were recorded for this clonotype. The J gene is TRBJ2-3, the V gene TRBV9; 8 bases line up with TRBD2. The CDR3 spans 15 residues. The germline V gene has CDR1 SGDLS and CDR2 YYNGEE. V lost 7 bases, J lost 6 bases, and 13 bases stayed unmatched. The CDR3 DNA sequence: TGTGCCAGCCGACCACTATTAGCGGGACTGGATACGCAGTATTTT. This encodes CASRPLLAGLDTQYF. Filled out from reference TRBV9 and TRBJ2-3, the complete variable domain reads DSGVTQTPKHLITATGQRVTLRCSPRSGDLSVYWYQQSLDQGLQFLIQYYNGEERAKGNILERFSAQQFPDLHSELNLSSLELGDSALYFCASRPLLAGLDTQYFGPGTRLTVL.

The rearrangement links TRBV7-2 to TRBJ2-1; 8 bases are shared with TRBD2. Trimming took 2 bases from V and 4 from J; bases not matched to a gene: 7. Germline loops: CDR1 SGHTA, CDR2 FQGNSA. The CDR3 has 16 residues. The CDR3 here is CASSLRRLAGYNEQFF. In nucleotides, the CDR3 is TGTGCCAGCAGCTTACGTCGTCTAGCGGGTTACAATGAGCAGTTCTTC.

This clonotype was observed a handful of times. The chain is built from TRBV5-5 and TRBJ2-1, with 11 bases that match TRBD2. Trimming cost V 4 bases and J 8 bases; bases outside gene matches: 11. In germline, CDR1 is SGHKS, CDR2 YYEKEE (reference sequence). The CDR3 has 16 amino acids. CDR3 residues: CASSLGSGRAAHEQFF. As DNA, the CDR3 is TGTGCCAGCAGCCTAGGTAGCGGGAGGGCCGCTCATGAGCAGTTCTTC.

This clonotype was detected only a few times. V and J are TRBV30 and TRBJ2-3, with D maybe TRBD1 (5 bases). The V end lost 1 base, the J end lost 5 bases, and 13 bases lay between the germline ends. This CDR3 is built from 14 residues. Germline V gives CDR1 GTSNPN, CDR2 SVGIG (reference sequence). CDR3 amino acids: CAWSEGSGGDTQYF. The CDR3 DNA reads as TGTGCCTGGAGTGAGGGGTCCGGCGGAGATACGCAGTATTTT.

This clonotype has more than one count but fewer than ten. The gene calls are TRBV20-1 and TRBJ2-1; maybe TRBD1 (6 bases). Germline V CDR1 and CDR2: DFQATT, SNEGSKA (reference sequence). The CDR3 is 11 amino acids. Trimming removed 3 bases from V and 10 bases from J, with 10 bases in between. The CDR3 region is CSASPQGEQFF. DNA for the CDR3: TGCAGTGCTAGCCCCCAGGGGGAGCAGTTCTTC.

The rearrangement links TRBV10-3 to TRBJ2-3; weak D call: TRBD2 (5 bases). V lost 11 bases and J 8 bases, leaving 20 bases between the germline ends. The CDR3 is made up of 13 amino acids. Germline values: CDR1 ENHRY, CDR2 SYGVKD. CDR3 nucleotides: TGTGCCGTGGTAATGGAGGATTCGGGTACGCAGTATTTT. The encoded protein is CAVVMEDSGTQYF.

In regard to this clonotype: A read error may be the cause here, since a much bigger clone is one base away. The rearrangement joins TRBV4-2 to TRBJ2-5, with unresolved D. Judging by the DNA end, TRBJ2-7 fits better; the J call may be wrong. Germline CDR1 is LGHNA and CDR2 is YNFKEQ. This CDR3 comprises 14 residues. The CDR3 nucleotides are TGTGCCAGCAGCCAAGTTGGAGTCGGCAACGAGCAGTACTTC. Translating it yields CASSQVGVGNEQYF.

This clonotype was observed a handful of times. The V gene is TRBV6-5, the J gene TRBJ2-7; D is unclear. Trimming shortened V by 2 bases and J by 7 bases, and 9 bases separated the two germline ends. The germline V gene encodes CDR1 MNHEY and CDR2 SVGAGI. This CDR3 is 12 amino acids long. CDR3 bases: TGTGCCAGCAGTTACATAGGGCGGGAGCAGTACTTC. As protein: CASSYIGREQYF.

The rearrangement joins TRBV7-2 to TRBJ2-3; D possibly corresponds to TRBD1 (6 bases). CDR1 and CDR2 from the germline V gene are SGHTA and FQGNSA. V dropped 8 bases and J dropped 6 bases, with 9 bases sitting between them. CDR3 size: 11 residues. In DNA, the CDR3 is TGTGCCAGCGGGGGCCCGGATACGCAGTATTTT. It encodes CASGGPDTQYF.

The CDR3 sequence is CASSPTGGHNEQFF. CDR3 bases: TGCGCCAGCAGCCCGACAGGGGGCCACAATGAGCAGTTCTTC. This chain links TRBV5-1 with TRBJ2-1; TRBD1 matches at 10 bases. The germline V gene encodes CDR1 SGHRS and CDR2 YFSETQ. This CDR3 spans 14 amino acids. J lost 5 bases, V lost 4 bases, and 3 bases had no gene match.

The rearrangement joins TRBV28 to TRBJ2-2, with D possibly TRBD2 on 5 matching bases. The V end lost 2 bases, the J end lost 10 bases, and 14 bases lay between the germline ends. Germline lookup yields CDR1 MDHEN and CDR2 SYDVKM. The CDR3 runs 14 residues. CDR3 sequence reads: CASSLAGDLLELFF. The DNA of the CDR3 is TGTGCCAGCAGTTTAGCGGGCGACTTACTGGAGCTGTTTTTT.

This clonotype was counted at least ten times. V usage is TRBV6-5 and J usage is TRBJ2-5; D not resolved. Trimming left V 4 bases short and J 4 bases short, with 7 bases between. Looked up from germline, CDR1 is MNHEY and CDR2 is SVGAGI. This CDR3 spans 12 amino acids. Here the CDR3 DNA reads TGTGCCAGCAGTTCCATGGCAGAGACCCAGTACTTC. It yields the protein CASSSMAETQYF.

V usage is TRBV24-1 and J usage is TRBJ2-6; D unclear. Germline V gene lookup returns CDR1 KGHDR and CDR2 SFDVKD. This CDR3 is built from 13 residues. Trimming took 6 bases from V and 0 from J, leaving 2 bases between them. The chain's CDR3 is CATSPSGANVLTF. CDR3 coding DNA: TGTGCCACCAGTCCCTCTGGGGCCAACGTCCTGACTTTC.

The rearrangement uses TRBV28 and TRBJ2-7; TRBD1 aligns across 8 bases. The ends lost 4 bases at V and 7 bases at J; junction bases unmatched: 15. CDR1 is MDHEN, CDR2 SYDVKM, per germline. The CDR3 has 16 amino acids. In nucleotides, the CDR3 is TGTGCCAGCAGTTCCTCAGGACAGGGCTTCGAAAGTGAGCAGTACTTC. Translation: CASSSSGQGFESEQYF.

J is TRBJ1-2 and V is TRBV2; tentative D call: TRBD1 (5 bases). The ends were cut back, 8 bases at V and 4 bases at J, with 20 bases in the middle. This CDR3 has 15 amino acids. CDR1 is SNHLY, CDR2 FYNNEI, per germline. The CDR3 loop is CASLQGGGGFYGYTF. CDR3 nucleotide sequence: TGTGCCAGCCTCCAAGGTGGGGGGGGATTCTATGGCTACACCTTC.

The CDR3 is CASSPAGQGAQETQYF. The DNA for the CDR3 is TGTGCCAGCAGCCCCGCGGGACAGGGGGCGCAAGAGACCCAGTACTTC. This sequence joins TRBV5-6 and TRBJ2-5, with 12 bases matching TRBD1. The CDR3 extends over 16 amino acids. Germline V gives CDR1 SGHDT, CDR2 YYEEEE. V was pared by 4 bases and J by 2 bases, with 6 bases of the junction left unmatched.

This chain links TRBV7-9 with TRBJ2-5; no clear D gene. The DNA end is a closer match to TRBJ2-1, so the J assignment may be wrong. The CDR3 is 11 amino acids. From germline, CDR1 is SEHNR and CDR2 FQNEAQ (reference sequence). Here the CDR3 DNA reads TGTGCCAGCAGCCCCCTATGGACCCAGTTCTTC. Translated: CASSPLWTQFF.

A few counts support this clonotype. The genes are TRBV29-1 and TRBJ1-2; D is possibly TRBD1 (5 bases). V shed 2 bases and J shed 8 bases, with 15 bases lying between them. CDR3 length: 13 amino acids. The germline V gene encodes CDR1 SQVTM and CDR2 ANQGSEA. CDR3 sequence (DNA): TGCAGCGTTGAAAGGGTGGATACAGGAGGCTACACCTTC. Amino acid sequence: CSVERVDTGGYTF.

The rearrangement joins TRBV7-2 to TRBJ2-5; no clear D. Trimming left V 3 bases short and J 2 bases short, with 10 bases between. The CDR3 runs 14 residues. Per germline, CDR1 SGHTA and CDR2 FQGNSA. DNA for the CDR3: TGTGCCAGCAGCTTTAACAAGGGACAAGAGACCCAGTACTTC. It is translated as CASSFNKGQETQYF.

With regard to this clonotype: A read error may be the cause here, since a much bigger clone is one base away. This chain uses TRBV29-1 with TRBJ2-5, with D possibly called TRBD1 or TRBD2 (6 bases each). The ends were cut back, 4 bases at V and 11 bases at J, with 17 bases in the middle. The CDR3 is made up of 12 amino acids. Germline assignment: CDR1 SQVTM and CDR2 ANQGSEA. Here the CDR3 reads CSVGTGRNEQYF. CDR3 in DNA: TGCAGCGTTGGAACAGGGAGGAATGAGCAGTACTTC.

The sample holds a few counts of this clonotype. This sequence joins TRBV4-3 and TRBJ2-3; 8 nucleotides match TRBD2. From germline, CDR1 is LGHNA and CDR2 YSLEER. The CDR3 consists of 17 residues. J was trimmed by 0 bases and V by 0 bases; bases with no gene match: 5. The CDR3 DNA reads TGCGCCAGCAGCCAAGATGGCGCTAGCGGGAGCACAGATACGCAGTATTTT. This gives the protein CASSQDGASGSTDTQYF.